One and the same sample provided the 11 T cell receptor beta chains below, sequenced in a study of cytomegalovirus exposure and HLA in healthy donors. It was with 60 Vbeta and 13 Jbeta primers that the PCR ran. The repertoire was sequenced with immunoSEQ multiplex PCR; TCRdb's copy has only in-frame clones and lacks some. The sample shows around 120,000 clones, about 74% of them seen only once. The specimen was PBMCs. The receptors shown here come from a woman aged 40 to 50 in good health and CMV-seropositive.

This clone was picked up a small number of times. The gene calls are TRBV19 and TRBJ1-2; D is perhaps TRBD1 (5 bases). This CDR3 region has 15 residues. Germline V CDR1 and CDR2: LNHDA, SQIVND (reference sequence). The V end was cut by 4 bases, the J end by 0 bases, with 12 bases between. The CDR3 reads CASSTGQSTNYGYTF. DNA of the CDR3: TGTGCCAGTAGTACAGGACAAAGCACTAACTATGGCTACACCTTC.

CDR3 loop: CASSLERGRNVLTF. In nucleotides, the CDR3 is TGTGCCAGCAGCTTAGAAAGGGGGCGCAACGTCCTGACTTTC. The chain carries TRBV11-2 and TRBJ2-6; 7 bases are a match to TRBD1. The germline CDR1 and CDR2 sequences are SGHAT and FQNNGV. CDR3 size: 14 residues. Unmatched junction bases numbered 2, after V lost 0 bases and J lost 9 bases.

The V call is TRBV10-3, the J call TRBJ1-1, with TRBD1 matching 7 bases. CDR1 is ENHRY, CDR2 SYGVKD, per germline. The V gene end was trimmed by 0 bases and the J gene end by 2 bases; junction bases not matched to a gene: 3. This CDR3 comprises 15 residues. The CDR3 loop is CAISESAGGNTEAFF. Here the CDR3 DNA reads TGTGCCATCAGTGAGTCGGCAGGGGGAAACACTGAAGCTTTCTTT.

This clone came up once. The rearrangement uses TRBV9 and TRBJ1-5; the D is unclear. Germline CDR1 reads SGDLS; CDR2 reads YYNGEE. With 4 bases removed from V and 6 bases from J, the gap between germline ends came to 11 bases. The CDR3 length is 13 residues. The CDR3 DNA is TGTGCCAGCAGCCCTGGGCTGGGTCAGCCCCAGCATTTT. Its protein is CASSPGLGQPQHF.

This chain uses TRBV19 with TRBJ1-2, with a tentative D call TRBD1 (6 bases). Trimming removed 5 bases at V and 8 bases at J, with 21 bases between. CDR1 LNHDA and CDR2 SQIVND come from the germline V gene (reference sequence). The length of the CDR3 is 15 residues. CDR3: CASSSWDKPYSGYTF. The CDR3 nucleotides read TGTGCCAGTAGTTCTTGGGACAAGCCTTATTCAGGCTACACCTTC.

V gene TRBV4-3 combines with J gene TRBJ2-2, with 8 bases identical to TRBD1. The CDR3 has 17 amino acids. The germline V gene has CDR1 LGHNA and CDR2 YSLEER. With 3 bases clipped from V and 5 bases from J, the junction kept 11 bases outside the gene matches. The CDR3 nucleotides are TGCGCCAGCAGCCACTCACAGCAGGGGGCGCGAACCGGGGAGCTGTTTTTT. The encoded protein is CASSHSQQGARTGELFF.

The rearrangement joins TRBV25-1 to TRBJ1-2; D is possibly TRBD1 (6 bases). The V end lost 1 base, the J end lost 5 bases, and 11 bases lay between the germline ends. The length of the CDR3 is 14 residues. Germline values: CDR1 MGHDK, CDR2 SYGVNS. The DNA for the CDR3 is TGTGCCAGCAGTGAATGGGGGGGCGGGTATGGCTACACCTTC. Encoded protein: CASSEWGGGYGYTF.

The J gene is TRBJ2-6, the V gene TRBV13; maybe TRBD1 (5 bases). V dropped 5 bases and J dropped 0 bases, with 20 bases sitting between them. There are 19 residues in the CDR3. Germline V gives CDR1 PRHDT, CDR2 FYEKMQ (reference sequence). CDR3 residues: CASSRATGPLNSGANVLTF. CDR3 nucleotide sequence: TGTGCCAGCAGCCGAGCTACAGGACCGTTGAACTCTGGGGCCAACGTCCTGACTTTC.

The rearrangement joins TRBV2 to TRBJ2-7, with a possible D match to TRBD1 (6 bases). Germline values: CDR1 SNHLY, CDR2 FYNNEI. The CDR3 is 14 amino acids. Trimming removed 5 bases at V and 1 base at J, with 12 bases between. CDR3 in DNA: TGTGCCAGCAGTATGTCCAGGGGTTCCTACGAGCAGTACTTC. Its translation: CASSMSRGSYEQYF.

V and J are TRBV14 and TRBJ1-2, with D possibly being TRBD1 (6 bases). V was cut by 4 bases and J by 3 bases, with 9 bases left in between. This CDR3 contains 13 residues. The germline CDR1 and CDR2 sequences are SGHDN and FVKESK. This CDR3 reads CASSLWTDYGYTF. CDR3 nucleotides: TGTGCCAGCAGCCTCTGGACAGACTATGGCTACACCTTC.

The chain carries TRBV21-1 and TRBJ1-2. TRBV21-1 is reported as a pseudogene. The CDR3 is made up of 16 amino acids. CDR3 protein: CASSKRPADLPLGYTF. The CDR3 DNA follows: TGTGCCAGCAGCAAGCGGCCGGCAGATCTCCCCCTTGGCTACACCTTC.